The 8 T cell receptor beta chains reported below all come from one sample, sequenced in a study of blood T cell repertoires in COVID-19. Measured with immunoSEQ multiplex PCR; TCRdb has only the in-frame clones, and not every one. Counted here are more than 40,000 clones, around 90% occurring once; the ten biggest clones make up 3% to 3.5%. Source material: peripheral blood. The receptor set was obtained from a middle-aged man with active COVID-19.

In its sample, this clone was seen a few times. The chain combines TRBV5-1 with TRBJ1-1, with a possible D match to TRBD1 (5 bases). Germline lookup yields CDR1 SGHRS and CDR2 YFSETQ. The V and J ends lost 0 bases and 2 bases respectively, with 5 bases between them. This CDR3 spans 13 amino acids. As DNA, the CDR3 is TGCGCCAGCAGCTTGGGGGGCAACACTGAAGCTTTCTTT. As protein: CASSLGGNTEAFF.

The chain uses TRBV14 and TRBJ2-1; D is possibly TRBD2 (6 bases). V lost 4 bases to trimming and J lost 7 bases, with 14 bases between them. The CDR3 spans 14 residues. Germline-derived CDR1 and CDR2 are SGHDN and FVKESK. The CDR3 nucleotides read TGTGCCAGCAGCCGTAGACCAGGAGGGAATGAGCAGTTCTTC. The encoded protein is CASSRRPGGNEQFF.

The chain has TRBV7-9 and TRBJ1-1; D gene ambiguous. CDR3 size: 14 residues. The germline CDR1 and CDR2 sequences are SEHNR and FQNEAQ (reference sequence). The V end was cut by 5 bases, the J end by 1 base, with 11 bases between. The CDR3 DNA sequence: TGTGCCAGCAGCACTAGTATAGGGAACACTGAAGCTTTCTTT. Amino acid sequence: CASSTSIGNTEAFF.

CDR3: CTSRKQGDQPQHF. CDR3 DNA: TGCACCAGCAGAAAACAGGGGGATCAGCCCCAGCATTTT. This chain uses TRBV1 with TRBJ1-5; the D call of TRBD1 is as the table states it, not checked on the DNA. TRBV1 corresponds to a pseudogene. The CDR3 runs to 13 residues.

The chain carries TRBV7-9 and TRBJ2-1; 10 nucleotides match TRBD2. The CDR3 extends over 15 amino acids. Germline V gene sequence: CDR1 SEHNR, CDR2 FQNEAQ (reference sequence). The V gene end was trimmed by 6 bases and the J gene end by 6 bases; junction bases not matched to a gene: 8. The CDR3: CASSLSGGAFNEQFF. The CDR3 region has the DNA TGTGCCAGCAGTTTGAGCGGGGGGGCCTTCAATGAGCAGTTCTTC.

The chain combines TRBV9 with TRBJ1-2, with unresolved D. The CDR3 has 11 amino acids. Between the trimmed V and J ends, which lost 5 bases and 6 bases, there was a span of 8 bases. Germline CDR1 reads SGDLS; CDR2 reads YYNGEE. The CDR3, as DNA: TGTGCCAGCAGTAACGGGGATGGCTACACCTTC. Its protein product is CASSNGDGYTF.

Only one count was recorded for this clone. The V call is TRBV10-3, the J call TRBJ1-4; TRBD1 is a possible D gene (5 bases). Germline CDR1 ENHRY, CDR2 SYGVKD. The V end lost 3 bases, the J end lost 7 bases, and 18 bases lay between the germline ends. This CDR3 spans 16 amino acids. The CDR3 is CAISEGVGDLVEKLFF. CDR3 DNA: TGTGCCATCAGTGAAGGGGTCGGAGACTTGGTTGAAAAACTGTTTTTT.

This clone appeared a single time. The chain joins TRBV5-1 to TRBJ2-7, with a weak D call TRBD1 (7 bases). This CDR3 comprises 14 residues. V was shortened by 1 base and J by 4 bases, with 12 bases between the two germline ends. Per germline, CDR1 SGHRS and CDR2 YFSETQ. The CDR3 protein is CASSLSQGGYEQYF. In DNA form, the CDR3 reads TGCGCCAGCAGCTTGTCGCAGGGGGGATACGAGCAGTACTTC.